This TCR beta chain derives from a study of response to subunit inactivated influenza vaccine. The CDR3 covers 12 residues. Germline assignment: CDR1 SGHRS and CDR2 YFSETQ. Deletions cut 4 bases from V and 0 bases from J, with 4 bases between. TCRdb independently ran MiXCR on the RT-PCR reads; one entry per CDR3 protein. The data contain around 570,000 distinct CDR3 sequences, roughly 12% of them singletons. This clonotype was detected ten times or more. This sample also belongs to another study, concerning T cells expressing NK-cell markers. That source adds: Scientists made TCR beta cDNA using 5'RACE template switching with UMIs. Sequencing covered eight donors, seven HCMV-seropositive and one seronegative.

V and J are TRBV5-1 and TRBJ1-1; D gene uncertain. The sequence was collected from a man over 45 who received an inactivated influenza vaccine. The sample consisted of PBMCs from blood, taken on the day of vaccination. CDR3: CASSELNTEAFF. CDR3 sequence (DNA): TGCGCCAGCAGCGAGCTGAACACTGAAGCTTTCTTT.